This T cell receptor (beta chain) was obtained from a study of cytotoxic CD8 clonotypes in ibrutinib-treated CLL. Regarding the study as a whole: Private clonotypes, not public ones, expanded at ibrutinib response.

The sequencing depth, 1 in 200,000 to 1 in 1 million T cells, was the target. This table comes from immunoSEQ multiplex PCR, and its TCRdb copy is limited to in-frame clones, with some not included. Among approximately 200,000 clones listed, around three quarters were seen once. This clone showed up just a few times. The antigen is undetermined. CDR1 is GTSNPN, CDR2 SVGIG, per germline (reference sequence). Trimming removed 2 bases from V and 8 bases from J, with 6 bases in between. The CDR3 loop spans 11 amino acids. The receptor was derived from a human donor with chronic lymphocytic leukemia. The gene calls are TRBV30 and TRBJ1-4; no reliable D call. The source material was PBMCs, sampled after 24 months of ibrutinib treatment. The CDR3 protein is CAWSMGEKLFF. For the CDR3, the DNA is TGTGCCTGGAGTATGGGCGAAAAACTGTTTTTT. Complete variable domain (other parts from reference TRBV30 and TRBJ1-4): SQTIHQWPATLVQPVGSPLSLECTVEGTSNPNLYWYRQAAGRGLQLLFYSVGIGQISSEVPQNLSASRPQDRQFILSSKKLLLSDSGFYLCAWSMGEKLFFGSGTQLSVL.